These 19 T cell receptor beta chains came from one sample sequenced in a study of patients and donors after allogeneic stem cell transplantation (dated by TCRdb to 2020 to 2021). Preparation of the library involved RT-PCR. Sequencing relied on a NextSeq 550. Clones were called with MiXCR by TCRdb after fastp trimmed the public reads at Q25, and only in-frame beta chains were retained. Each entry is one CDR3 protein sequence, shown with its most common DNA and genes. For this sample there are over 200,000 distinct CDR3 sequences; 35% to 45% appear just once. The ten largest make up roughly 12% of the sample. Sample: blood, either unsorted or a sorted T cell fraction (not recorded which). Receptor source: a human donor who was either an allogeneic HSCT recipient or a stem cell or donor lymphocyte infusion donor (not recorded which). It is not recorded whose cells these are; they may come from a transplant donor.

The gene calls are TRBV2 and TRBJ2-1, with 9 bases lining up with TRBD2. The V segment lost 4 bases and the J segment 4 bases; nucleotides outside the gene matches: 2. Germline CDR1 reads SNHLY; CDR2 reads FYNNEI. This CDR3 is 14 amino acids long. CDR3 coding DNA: TGTGCCAGCAGTGGGCTAGCGGGGTACAATGAGCAGTTCTTC. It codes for CASSGLAGYNEQFF.

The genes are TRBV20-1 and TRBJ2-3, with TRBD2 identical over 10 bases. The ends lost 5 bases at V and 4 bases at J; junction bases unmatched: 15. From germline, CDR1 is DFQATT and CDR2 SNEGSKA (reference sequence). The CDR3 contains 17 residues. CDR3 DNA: TGCAGTGCTGCGGAAAGCGGGGGGGCCCACCTGGCAGATACGCAGTATTTT. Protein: CSAAESGGAHLADTQYF.

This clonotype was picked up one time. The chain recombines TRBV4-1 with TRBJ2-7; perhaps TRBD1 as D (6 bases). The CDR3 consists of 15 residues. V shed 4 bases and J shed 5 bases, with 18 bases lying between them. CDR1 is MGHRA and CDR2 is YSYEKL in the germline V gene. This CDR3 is CASSRDQGIGNEQYF. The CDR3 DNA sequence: TGCGCCAGCAGCCGTGACCAGGGGATAGGGAACGAGCAGTACTTC.

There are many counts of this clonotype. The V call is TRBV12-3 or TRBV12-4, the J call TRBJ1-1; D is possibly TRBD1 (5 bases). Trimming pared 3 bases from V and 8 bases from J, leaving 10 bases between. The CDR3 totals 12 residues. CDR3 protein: CASSFSTEEAFF. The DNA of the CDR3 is TGTGCCAGCAGTTTTTCGACAGAAGAAGCTTTCTTT.

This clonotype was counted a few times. The CDR3 here is CASSLSGRGVQPQHF. The CDR3 region has the DNA TGTGCCAGCAGTTTATCCGGCAGGGGCGTTCAGCCCCAGCATTTT. The rearrangement uses TRBV27 and TRBJ1-5; tentatively, D is TRBD1 (6 bases). Germline CDR1 reads MNHEY; CDR2 reads SMNVEV (reference sequence). CDR3 length: 15 residues. Trimming shortened V by 0 bases and J by 6 bases, and 12 bases separated the two germline ends.

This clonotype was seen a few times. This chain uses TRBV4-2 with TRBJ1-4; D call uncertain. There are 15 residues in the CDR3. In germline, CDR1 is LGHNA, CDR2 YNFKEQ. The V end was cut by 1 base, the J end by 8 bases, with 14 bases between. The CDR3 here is CASSQARIMGEKLFF. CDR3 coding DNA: TGTGCCAGCAGCCAAGCGCGCATCATGGGGGAAAAACTGTTTTTT.

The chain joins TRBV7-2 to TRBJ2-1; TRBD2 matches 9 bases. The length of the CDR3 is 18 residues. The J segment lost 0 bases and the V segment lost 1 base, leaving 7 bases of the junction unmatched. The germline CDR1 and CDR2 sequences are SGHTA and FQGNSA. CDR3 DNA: TGTGCCAGCAGCTTAGGCCCCTATAGCGGGGGCTCCTACAATGAGCAGTTCTTC. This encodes CASSLGPYSGGSYNEQFF.

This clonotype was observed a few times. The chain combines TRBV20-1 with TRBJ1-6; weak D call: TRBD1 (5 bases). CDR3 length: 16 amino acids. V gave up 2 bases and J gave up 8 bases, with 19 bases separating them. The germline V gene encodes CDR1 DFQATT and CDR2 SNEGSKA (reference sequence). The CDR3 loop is CSARIWTTGWDSPLHF. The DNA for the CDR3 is TGCAGTGCTAGAATTTGGACAACGGGATGGGATTCACCCCTCCACTTT.

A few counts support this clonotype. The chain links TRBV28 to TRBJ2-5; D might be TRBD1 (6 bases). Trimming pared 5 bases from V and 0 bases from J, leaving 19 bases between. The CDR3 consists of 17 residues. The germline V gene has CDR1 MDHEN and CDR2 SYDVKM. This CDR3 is CASSAYLTGINQETQYF. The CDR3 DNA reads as TGTGCCAGCAGTGCATACCTGACAGGCATTAACCAAGAGACCCAGTACTTC.

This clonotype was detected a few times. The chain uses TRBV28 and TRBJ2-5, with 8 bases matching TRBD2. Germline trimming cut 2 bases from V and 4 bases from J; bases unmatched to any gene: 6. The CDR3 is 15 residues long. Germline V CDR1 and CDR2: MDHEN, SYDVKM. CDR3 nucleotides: TGTGCCAGCAGTTTAGGAACGGGGGGGCGAGAGACCCAGTACTTC. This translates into CASSLGTGGRETQYF.

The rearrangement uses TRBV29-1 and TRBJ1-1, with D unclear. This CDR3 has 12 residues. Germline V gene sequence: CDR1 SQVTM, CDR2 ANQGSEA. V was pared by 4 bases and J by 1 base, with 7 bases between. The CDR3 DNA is TGCAGCGTTGCCAATTGGAACACTGAAGCTTTCTTT. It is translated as CSVANWNTEAFF.

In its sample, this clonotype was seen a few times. This CDR3 is CASSFGTVINYGYTF. The DNA of the CDR3 is TGTGCCAGCAGCTTTGGGACAGTGATTAACTATGGCTACACCTTC. This chain uses TRBV11-2 with TRBJ1-2, with 7 bases lining up with TRBD1. This CDR3 contains 15 residues. V shed 3 bases and J 1 base; nucleotides not matched to a gene: 5. Germline V CDR1 and CDR2: SGHAT, FQNNGV.

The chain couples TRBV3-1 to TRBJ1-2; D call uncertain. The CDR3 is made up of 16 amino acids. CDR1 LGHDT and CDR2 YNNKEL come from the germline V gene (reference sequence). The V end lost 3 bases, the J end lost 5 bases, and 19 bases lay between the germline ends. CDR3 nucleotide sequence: TGTGCCAGCAGCCAGGCCGCACCAACGGTTGGATATGGCTACACCTTC. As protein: CASSQAAPTVGYGYTF.

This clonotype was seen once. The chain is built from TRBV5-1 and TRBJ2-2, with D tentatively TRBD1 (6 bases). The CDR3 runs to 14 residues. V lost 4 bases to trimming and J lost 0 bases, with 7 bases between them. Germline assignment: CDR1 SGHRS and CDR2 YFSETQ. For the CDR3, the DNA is TGCGCCAGCAGCGGGGGCGCGAACACCGGGGAGCTGTTTTTT. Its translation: CASSGGANTGELFF. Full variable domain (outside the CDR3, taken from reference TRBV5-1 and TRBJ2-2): KAGVTQTPRYLIKTRGQQVTLSCSPISGHRSVSWYQQTPGQGLQFLFEYFSETQRNKGNFPGRFSGRQFSNSRSEMNVSTLELGDSALYLCASSGGANTGELFFGEGSRLTVL.

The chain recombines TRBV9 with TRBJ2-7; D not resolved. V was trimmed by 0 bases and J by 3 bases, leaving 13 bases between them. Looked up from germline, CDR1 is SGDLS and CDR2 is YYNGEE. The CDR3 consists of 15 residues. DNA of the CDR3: TGTGCCAGCAGCGTAGGGGAAAGCCGGGTCTACGAGCAGTACTTC. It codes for CASSVGESRVYEQYF.

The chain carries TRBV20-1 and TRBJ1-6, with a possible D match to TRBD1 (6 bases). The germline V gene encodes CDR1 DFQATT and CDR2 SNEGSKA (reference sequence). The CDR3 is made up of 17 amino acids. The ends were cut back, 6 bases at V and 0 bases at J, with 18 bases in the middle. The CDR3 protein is CSARPPGHSSYNSPLHF. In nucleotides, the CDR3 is TGCAGTGCCAGACCCCCGGGACACAGCTCCTATAATTCACCCCTCCACTTT.

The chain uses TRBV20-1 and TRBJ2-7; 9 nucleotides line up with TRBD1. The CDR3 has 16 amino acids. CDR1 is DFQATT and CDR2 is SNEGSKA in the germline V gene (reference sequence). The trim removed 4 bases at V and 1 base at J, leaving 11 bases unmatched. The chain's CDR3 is CSAIRAGTGWSYEQYF. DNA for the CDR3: TGCAGTGCTATCCGAGCCGGGACAGGGTGGTCCTACGAGCAGTACTTC.

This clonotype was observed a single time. CDR3 protein: CASSLTAGALTDTQYF. CDR3 bases: TGTGCCAGCAGTTTGACCGCGGGGGCCCTCACAGATACGCAGTATTTT. The V gene is TRBV28, the J gene TRBJ2-3; a possible D gene is TRBD2 (7 bases). Germline values: CDR1 MDHEN, CDR2 SYDVKM. CDR3 length equals 16 residues. Trimming removed 3 bases at V and 2 bases at J, with 15 bases between.

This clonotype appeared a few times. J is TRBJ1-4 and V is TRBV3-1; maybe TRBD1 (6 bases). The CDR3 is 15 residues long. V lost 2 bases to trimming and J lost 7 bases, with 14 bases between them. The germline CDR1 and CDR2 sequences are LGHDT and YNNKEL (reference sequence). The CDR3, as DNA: TGTGCCAGCAGCCAAACAGGGTTAGGAAGTGAAAAACTGTTTTTT. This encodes CASSQTGLGSEKLFF.